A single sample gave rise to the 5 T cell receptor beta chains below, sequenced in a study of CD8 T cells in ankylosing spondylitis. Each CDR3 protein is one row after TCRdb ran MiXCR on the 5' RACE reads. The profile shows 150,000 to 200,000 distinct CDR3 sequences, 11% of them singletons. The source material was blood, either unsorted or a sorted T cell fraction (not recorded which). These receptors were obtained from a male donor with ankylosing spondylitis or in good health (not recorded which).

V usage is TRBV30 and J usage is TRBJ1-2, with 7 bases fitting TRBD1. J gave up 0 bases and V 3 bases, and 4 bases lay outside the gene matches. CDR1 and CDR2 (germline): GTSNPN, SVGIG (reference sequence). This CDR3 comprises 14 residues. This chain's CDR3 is CAWSGDRPNYGYTF. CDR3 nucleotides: TGTGCCTGGAGCGGGGACAGACCTAACTATGGCTACACCTTC.

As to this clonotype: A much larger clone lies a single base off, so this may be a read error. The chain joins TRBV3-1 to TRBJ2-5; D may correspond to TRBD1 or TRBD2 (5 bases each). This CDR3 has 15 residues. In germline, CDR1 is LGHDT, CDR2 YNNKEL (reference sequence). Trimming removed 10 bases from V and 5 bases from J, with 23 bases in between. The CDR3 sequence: CANSQITGTGETQYF. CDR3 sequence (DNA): TGTGCCAACAGTCAAATAACCGGGACCGGGGAGACCCAGTACTTC.

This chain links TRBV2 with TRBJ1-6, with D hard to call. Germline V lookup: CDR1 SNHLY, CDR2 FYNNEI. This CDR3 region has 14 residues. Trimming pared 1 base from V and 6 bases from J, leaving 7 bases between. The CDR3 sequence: CASSEVRINSPLHF. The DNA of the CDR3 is TGTGCCAGCAGTGAAGTCAGAATTAATTCACCCCTCCACTTT.

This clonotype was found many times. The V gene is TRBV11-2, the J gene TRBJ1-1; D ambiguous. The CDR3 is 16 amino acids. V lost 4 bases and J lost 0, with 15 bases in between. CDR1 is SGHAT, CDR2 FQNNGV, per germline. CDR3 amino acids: CASSSLSSSVNTEAFF. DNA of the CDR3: TGTGCCAGCAGCTCCCTCTCCAGTTCAGTGAACACTGAAGCTTTCTTT.

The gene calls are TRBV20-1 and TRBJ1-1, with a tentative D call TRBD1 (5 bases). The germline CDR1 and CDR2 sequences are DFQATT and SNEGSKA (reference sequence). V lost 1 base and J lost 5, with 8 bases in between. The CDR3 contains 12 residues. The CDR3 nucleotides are TGCAGTGCTAGAGGGGGCGGGACTGAAGCTTTCTTT. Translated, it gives CSARGGGTEAFF.